The next 32 T cell receptor beta chains were all read from a single sample in a study of blood T cell repertoires in COVID-19. TCRdb keeps only in-frame clones here, not all; method: immunoSEQ multiplex PCR. The data show 120,000 to 150,000 clones, with 80% to 90% seen just once and roughly 13% held by the top ten. The specimen was peripheral blood. The receptors originated from a man between 18 and 29 years old with COVID-19, enrolled during active disease.

This clone came up once. This chain connects TRBV25-1 to TRBJ2-5, with D unclear. Germline V CDR1 and CDR2: MGHDK, SYGVNS. V was trimmed by 4 bases and J by 5 bases, leaving 14 bases between them. CDR3 size: 14 residues. CDR3 loop: CASSATRPPETQYF. The CDR3 coding sequence is TGTGCCAGCAGTGCCACTCGTCCCCCGGAGACCCAGTACTTC.

The chain has TRBV7-9 and TRBJ2-7; tentative D call: TRBD2 (6 bases). CDR1 and CDR2 from the germline V gene are SEHNR and FQNEAQ (reference sequence). V was trimmed by 8 bases and J by 0 bases, leaving 11 bases between them. The CDR3 is 13 residues long. CDR3 bases: TGTGCCAGCCGGCCCGGGAGCTCCTACGAGCAGTACTTC. Translating it yields CASRPGSSYEQYF. The full variable domain, completed using reference TRBV7-9 and TRBJ2-7, is DTGVSQNPRHKITKRGQNVTFRCDPISEHNRLYWYRQTLGQGPEFLTYFQNEAQLEKSRLLSDRFSAERPKGSFSTLEIQRTEQGDSAMYLCASRPGSSYEQYFGPGTRLTVT.

The chain is built from TRBV7-9 and TRBJ1-5; 9 bases match TRBD1. J lost 7 bases, V lost 5 bases, and 9 bases had no gene match. The CDR3 is 15 residues long. The germline V gene encodes CDR1 SEHNR and CDR2 FQNEAQ (reference sequence). CDR3: CASSTGQGDGQPQHF. The CDR3 region has the DNA TGTGCCAGCAGCACGGGACAGGGAGATGGCCAGCCCCAGCATTTT.

This chain links TRBV5-5 with TRBJ2-5, with D maybe TRBD1 (6 bases). V was shortened by 0 bases and J by 5 bases, with 17 bases between the two germline ends. CDR3 length equals 16 residues. Germline V gene lookup returns CDR1 SGHKS and CDR2 YYEKEE (reference sequence). The CDR3 spells CASSLDRVLMRETQYF. Here the CDR3 DNA reads TGTGCCAGCAGCTTGGACAGGGTCCTAATGCGGGAGACCCAGTACTTC. The entire variable domain, with the rest obtained from reference TRBV5-5 and TRBJ2-5, is as follows: DAGVTQSPTHLIKTRGQQVTLRCSPISGHKSVSWYQQVLGQGPQFIFQYYEKEERGRGNFPDRFSARQFPNYSSELNVNALLLGDSALYLCASSLDRVLMRETQYFGPGTRLLVL.

The chain couples TRBV2 to TRBJ2-3, with D possibly TRBD1 on 5 matching bases. Looked up from germline, CDR1 is SNHLY and CDR2 is FYNNEI. Trimming pared 8 bases from V and 2 bases from J, leaving 20 bases between. This CDR3 is built from 16 residues. CDR3 sequence reads: CASPPVNVGATDTQYF. The CDR3, as DNA: TGTGCCAGCCCTCCAGTGAACGTTGGGGCCACAGATACGCAGTATTTT.

The chain couples TRBV15 to TRBJ2-4; 7 bases are a match to TRBD1. With 9 bases clipped from V and 4 bases from J, the junction kept 12 bases outside the gene matches. The CDR3 sequence is 15 residues long. Germline V gene sequence: CDR1 LNHNV, CDR2 YYDKDF (reference sequence). Here the CDR3 reads CATTAGTDGKNIQYF. The CDR3 DNA sequence: TGTGCCACGACTGCCGGGACAGATGGGAAAAACATTCAGTACTTC.

The J gene is TRBJ1-5, the V gene TRBV2; D unresolved. The CDR3 is 12 residues long. Looked up from germline, CDR1 is SNHLY and CDR2 is FYNNEI. Trimming left V 9 bases short and J 0 bases short, with 6 bases between. CDR3 nucleotide sequence: TGTGCCAGTTCGGTTAGCAATCAGCCCCAGCATTTT. Its protein is CASSVSNQPQHF.

This clone has only a few counts. This sample also contains other DNA sequences that code for the same CDR3. V gene TRBV6-2 or TRBV6-3 combines with J gene TRBJ2-7, with 8 bases lining up with TRBD2. Germline loops: CDR1 MNHEY, CDR2 SVGEGT. The CDR3 has 14 amino acids. Trimming at V came to 6 bases and at J to 0 bases, leaving 4 bases not matched to a gene. The CDR3 coding sequence is TGTGCCAGCAGCCGGGAGGGGAGCTCCTACGAGCAGTACTTC. Protein product: CASSREGSSYEQYF.

The chain uses TRBV5-1 and TRBJ2-7; 11 nucleotides line up with TRBD2. J lost 4 bases, V lost 0 bases, and 6 bases had no gene match. Germline CDR1 reads SGHRS; CDR2 reads YFSETQ. This CDR3 region has 16 residues. DNA for the CDR3: TGCGCCAGCAGCTTGGGAGTTAGCGGGAGGGGTTACGAGCAGTACTTC. Translation gives CASSLGVSGRGYEQYF. The entire variable domain, with the rest obtained from reference TRBV5-1 and TRBJ2-7, is as follows: KAGVTQTPRYLIKTRGQQVTLSCSPISGHRSVSWYQQTPGQGLQFLFEYFSETQRNKGNFPGRFSGRQFSNSRSEMNVSTLELGDSALYLCASSLGVSGRGYEQYFGPGTRLTVT.

The rearrangement joins TRBV10-3 to TRBJ2-7; D remains ambiguous. There are 13 residues in the CDR3. Germline V CDR1 and CDR2: ENHRY, SYGVKD. The V and J ends lost 1 base and 3 bases respectively, with 7 bases between them. CDR3 nucleotides: TGTGCCATCAGTGAGTTGTCGGGCTACGAGCAGTACTTC. Encoded protein: CAISELSGYEQYF.

The CDR3 spells CASSPAQSSYNEQFF. CDR3 DNA: TGTGCCAGCAGCCCAGCGCAGAGCTCCTACAATGAGCAGTTCTTC. V gene TRBV7-2 combines with J gene TRBJ2-1; unclear D gene. The CDR3 is 15 amino acids. Trimming stripped 5 bases from V and 0 bases from J, with 11 bases between. Germline V gene sequence: CDR1 SGHTA, CDR2 FQGNSA.

The V call is TRBV7-2, the J call TRBJ2-7, with D possibly TRBD2 on 5 matching bases. V shed 7 bases and J shed 5 bases, with 18 bases lying between them. CDR3 length equals 14 residues. Germline V gives CDR1 SGHTA, CDR2 FQGNSA. CDR3 region: CASTPTRAFDEQYF. CDR3 coding DNA: TGTGCCAGCACCCCTACGAGGGCGTTCGACGAGCAGTACTTC.

In DNA, the CDR3 is TGTGCCAGCAGCTTATCAGGGTCCCATCAGCCCCAGCATTTT. Residues: CASSLSGSHQPQHF. The rearrangement joins TRBV7-2 to TRBJ1-5; maybe TRBD1 (5 bases). Germline CDR1 is SGHTA and CDR2 is FQGNSA. Trimming stripped 2 bases from V and 5 bases from J, with 10 bases between. The CDR3 length is 14 residues.

The table lists this clone with a count of one. The rearrangement uses TRBV4-1 and TRBJ2-2; 7 bases map to TRBD1. Trimming took 6 bases from V and 0 from J; bases not matched to a gene: 19. Per the germline V gene, CDR1 is MGHRA and CDR2 is YSYEKL. The CDR3 sequence is 20 residues long. CDR3 nucleotide sequence: TGCGCCAGCAGTTTAATTTCCGGGACAGCCCAAGAGCCGAACACCGGGGAGCTGTTTTTT. This sequence encodes CASSLISGTAQEPNTGELFF.

The CDR3 is CASSEGLGQGAHTIYF. CDR3 nucleotides: TGTGCCAGCAGCGAGGGATTAGGACAGGGGGCCCACACCATATATTTT. V is TRBV9 and J is TRBJ1-3; 11 bases align to TRBD1. Germline V gene lookup returns CDR1 SGDLS and CDR2 YYNGEE. V was pared by 3 bases and J by 8 bases, with 10 bases of the junction left unmatched. The length of the CDR3 is 16 residues. Complete variable domain (other parts from reference TRBV9 and TRBJ1-3): DSGVTQTPKHLITATGQRVTLRCSPRSGDLSVYWYQQSLDQGLQFLIQYYNGEERAKGNILERFSAQQFPDLHSELNLSSLELGDSALYFCASSEGLGQGAHTIYFGEGSWLTVV.

The CDR3 sequence is CASSLWRLNNEQFF. The DNA for the CDR3 is TGTGCCAGCAGTTTATGGCGGCTAAACAATGAGCAGTTCTTC. The chain carries TRBV28 and TRBJ2-1, with unresolved D. The CDR3 totals 14 residues. CDR1 is MDHEN and CDR2 is SYDVKM in the germline V gene. Trimming cost V 0 bases and J 5 bases, with 8 bases left between them.

The V and J genes are TRBV27 and TRBJ1-2, with a tentative D call TRBD1 (6 bases). The CDR3 runs to 15 residues. Trimming removed 2 bases from V and 0 bases from J, with 10 bases in between. Germline values: CDR1 MNHEY, CDR2 SMNVEV (reference sequence). The CDR3 DNA reads as TGTGCCAGCAGTTTAAGGGACAAGTCTAACTATGGCTACACCTTC. It codes for CASSLRDKSNYGYTF.

This chain connects TRBV6-6 to TRBJ1-2; the D is unclear. The germline CDR1 and CDR2 sequences are MNHNY and SVGAGI (reference sequence). The CDR3 is 16 residues long. V lost 0 bases and J lost 6, with 17 bases in between. Written as DNA, the CDR3 is TGTGCCAGCAGTTACTCGACGCCACGGGTGGAACATGGCTACACCTTC. Translation gives CASSYSTPRVEHGYTF.

The chain combines TRBV13 with TRBJ2-5; 8 bases are shared with TRBD2. CDR3 length: 16 amino acids. Germline values: CDR1 PRHDT, CDR2 FYEKMQ (reference sequence). With V trimmed by 4 bases and J by 4 bases, 11 bases remained unmatched. This CDR3 reads CASSSREAGAGETQYF. CDR3 nucleotide sequence: TGTGCCAGCAGCTCACGTGAAGCGGGAGCGGGAGAGACCCAGTACTTC.

With respect to this clone: Compared with germline, one end of the junction differs, possibly owing to a read error. The chain is built from TRBV19 and TRBJ1-4, with D perhaps TRBD1 (6 bases). The CDR3 extends over 16 amino acids. Germline V gene sequence: CDR1 LNHDA, CDR2 SQIVND (reference sequence). In nucleotides, the CDR3 is TGTGCCAGTAGTCTCAACAGGGAACCAACTAATGAAAAACTGCTTTTT. It codes for CASSLNREPTNEKLLF. The complete variable domain, with remaining parts taken from reference TRBV19 and TRBJ1-4, reads DGGITQSPKYLFRKEGQNVTLSCEQNLNHDAMYWYRQDPGQGLRLIYYSQIVNDFQKGDIAEGYSVSREKKESFPLTVTSAQKNPTAFYLCASSLNREPTNEKLLFGSGTQLSVL.

The rearrangement uses TRBV30 and TRBJ1-5, with 7 nucleotides matching TRBD1. V lost 1 base to trimming and J lost 0 bases; unmatched junction nucleotides: 3. Germline V gene data show CDR1 as GTSNPN and CDR2 as SVGIG (reference sequence). The CDR3 spans 15 residues. The CDR3 loop reads CAWSGTGYSNQPQHF. Written as DNA, the CDR3 is TGTGCCTGGAGTGGGACAGGCTATAGCAATCAGCCCCAGCATTTT.

The rearrangement links TRBV9 to TRBJ2-7; 12 nucleotides agree with TRBD2. The germline V gene has CDR1 SGDLS and CDR2 YYNGEE. After removal of 0 bases from V and 7 bases from J, the junction contained 8 bases not matched to a gene. This CDR3 contains 16 residues. The DNA for the CDR3 is TGTGCCAGCAGCGTAGGATGGGGACTAGCGGGTGGGGAGCAGTACTTC. Residues: CASSVGWGLAGGEQYF.

This chain connects TRBV19 to TRBJ2-2; possible D gene TRBD2, 6 bases. V was shortened by 1 base and J by 3 bases, with 6 bases between the two germline ends. Looked up from germline, CDR1 is LNHDA and CDR2 is SQIVND (reference sequence). The CDR3 has 14 amino acids. CDR3 protein: CASSIGGDTGELFF. The DNA of the CDR3 is TGTGCCAGTAGTATAGGGGGGGACACCGGGGAGCTGTTTTTT.

As for this clone: The same CDR3 arises from other DNA sequences in this sample as well. This chain uses TRBV30 with TRBJ2-1, with a weak D call TRBD2 (5 bases). The germline CDR1 and CDR2 sequences are GTSNPN and SVGIG (reference sequence). V was shortened by 0 bases and J by 4 bases, with 7 bases between the two germline ends. The CDR3 has 13 residues. The CDR3 bases are TGTGCCTGGAGTGTATCGGGATACAATGAGCAGTTCTTC. Amino acid sequence: CAWSVSGYNEQFF.

The chain employs TRBV30 and TRBJ2-2, with D possibly being TRBD2 (6 bases). Trimming took off 5 bases at V and 8 bases at J, with 18 bases between the two ends. CDR1 is GTSNPN, CDR2 SVGIG, per germline (reference sequence). This CDR3 has 14 residues. The CDR3 nucleotides read TGTGCCTGGGGACCTAACACAGGACTAGGGGAGCTGTTTTTT. It yields the protein CAWGPNTGLGELFF. The whole variable domain, filled in from reference TRBV30 and TRBJ2-2, reads SQTIHQWPATLVQPVGSPLSLECTVEGTSNPNLYWYRQAAGRGLQLLFYSVGIGQISSEVPQNLSASRPQDRQFILSSKKLLLSDSGFYLCAWGPNTGLGELFFGEGSRLTVL.

The chain carries TRBV14 and TRBJ2-2; 8 bases are a match to TRBD1. Per the germline V gene, CDR1 is SGHDN and CDR2 is FVKESK. The CDR3 runs to 15 residues. V lost 1 base and J lost 7; bases outside the gene matches: 5. CDR3 in amino acids: CASSQGQGNNGELFF. The CDR3 region has the DNA TGTGCCAGCAGCCAAGGACAGGGGAATAACGGGGAGCTGTTTTTT.

CDR3 sequence: CASRGYRGRTDTQYF. CDR3 sequence (DNA): TGTGCCAGCAGGGGGTACAGGGGCCGCACAGATACGCAGTATTTT. The chain uses TRBV7-8 and TRBJ2-3; 7 nucleotides match TRBD1. The CDR3 runs to 15 residues. The germline V gene encodes CDR1 SGHVS and CDR2 FQNEAQ. The V gene end was trimmed by 6 bases and the J gene end by 1 base; junction bases not matched to a gene: 7.

CDR3 region: CATSRDRPPDEQFF. The CDR3 coding sequence is TGTGCCACCAGCAGAGATCGTCCGCCGGATGAGCAGTTCTTC. This rearrangement joins TRBV15 to TRBJ2-1, with D unresolved. The CDR3 has 14 residues. The germline V and J ends were trimmed by 0 bases and 8 bases, with 11 bases remaining between them. The germline CDR1 and CDR2 sequences are LNHNV and YYDKDF (reference sequence).

Only a few counts were recorded for this clone. The chain carries TRBV15 and TRBJ2-3; D is perhaps TRBD1 (5 bases). This CDR3 comprises 15 residues. Trimming took 1 base from V and 2 from J, leaving 10 bases between them. Per germline, CDR1 LNHNV and CDR2 YYDKDF (reference sequence). This CDR3 is CATSRGVGDTDTQYF. CDR3 coding DNA: TGTGCCACCAGCAGAGGGGTAGGGGACACAGATACGCAGTATTTT.

V and J are TRBV19 and TRBJ1-5; D is ambiguous. CDR1 is LNHDA and CDR2 is SQIVND in the germline V gene (reference sequence). The V and J ends lost 1 base and 4 bases respectively, with 11 bases between them. This CDR3 has 15 amino acids. The CDR3 spells CASSIVGVSNQPQHF. CDR3 in DNA: TGTGCCAGTAGTATAGTAGGAGTCTCGAATCAGCCCCAGCATTTT.

The V gene is TRBV18, the J gene TRBJ1-5, with 8 bases fitting TRBD1. The ends lost 3 bases at V and 7 bases at J; junction bases unmatched: 8. The CDR3 is made up of 15 amino acids. Germline-derived CDR1 and CDR2 are KGHSH and LQKENI. The CDR3 coding sequence is TGTGCCAGCTCACCCGTCGGACAGGGAGGACAGCCCCAGCATTTT. This translates into CASSPVGQGGQPQHF.

The chain recombines TRBV9 with TRBJ2-1; the match to TRBD2 covers 11 bases. In germline, CDR1 is SGDLS, CDR2 YYNGEE. Losses at the gene ends were 3 bases for V and 8 bases for J; bases not matched to a gene: 4. The CDR3 sequence is 14 residues long. The DNA for the CDR3 is TGTGCCAGCAGCGCACTAGCGGGAGTAGATGAGCAGTTCTTC. The encoded protein is CASSALAGVDEQFF.